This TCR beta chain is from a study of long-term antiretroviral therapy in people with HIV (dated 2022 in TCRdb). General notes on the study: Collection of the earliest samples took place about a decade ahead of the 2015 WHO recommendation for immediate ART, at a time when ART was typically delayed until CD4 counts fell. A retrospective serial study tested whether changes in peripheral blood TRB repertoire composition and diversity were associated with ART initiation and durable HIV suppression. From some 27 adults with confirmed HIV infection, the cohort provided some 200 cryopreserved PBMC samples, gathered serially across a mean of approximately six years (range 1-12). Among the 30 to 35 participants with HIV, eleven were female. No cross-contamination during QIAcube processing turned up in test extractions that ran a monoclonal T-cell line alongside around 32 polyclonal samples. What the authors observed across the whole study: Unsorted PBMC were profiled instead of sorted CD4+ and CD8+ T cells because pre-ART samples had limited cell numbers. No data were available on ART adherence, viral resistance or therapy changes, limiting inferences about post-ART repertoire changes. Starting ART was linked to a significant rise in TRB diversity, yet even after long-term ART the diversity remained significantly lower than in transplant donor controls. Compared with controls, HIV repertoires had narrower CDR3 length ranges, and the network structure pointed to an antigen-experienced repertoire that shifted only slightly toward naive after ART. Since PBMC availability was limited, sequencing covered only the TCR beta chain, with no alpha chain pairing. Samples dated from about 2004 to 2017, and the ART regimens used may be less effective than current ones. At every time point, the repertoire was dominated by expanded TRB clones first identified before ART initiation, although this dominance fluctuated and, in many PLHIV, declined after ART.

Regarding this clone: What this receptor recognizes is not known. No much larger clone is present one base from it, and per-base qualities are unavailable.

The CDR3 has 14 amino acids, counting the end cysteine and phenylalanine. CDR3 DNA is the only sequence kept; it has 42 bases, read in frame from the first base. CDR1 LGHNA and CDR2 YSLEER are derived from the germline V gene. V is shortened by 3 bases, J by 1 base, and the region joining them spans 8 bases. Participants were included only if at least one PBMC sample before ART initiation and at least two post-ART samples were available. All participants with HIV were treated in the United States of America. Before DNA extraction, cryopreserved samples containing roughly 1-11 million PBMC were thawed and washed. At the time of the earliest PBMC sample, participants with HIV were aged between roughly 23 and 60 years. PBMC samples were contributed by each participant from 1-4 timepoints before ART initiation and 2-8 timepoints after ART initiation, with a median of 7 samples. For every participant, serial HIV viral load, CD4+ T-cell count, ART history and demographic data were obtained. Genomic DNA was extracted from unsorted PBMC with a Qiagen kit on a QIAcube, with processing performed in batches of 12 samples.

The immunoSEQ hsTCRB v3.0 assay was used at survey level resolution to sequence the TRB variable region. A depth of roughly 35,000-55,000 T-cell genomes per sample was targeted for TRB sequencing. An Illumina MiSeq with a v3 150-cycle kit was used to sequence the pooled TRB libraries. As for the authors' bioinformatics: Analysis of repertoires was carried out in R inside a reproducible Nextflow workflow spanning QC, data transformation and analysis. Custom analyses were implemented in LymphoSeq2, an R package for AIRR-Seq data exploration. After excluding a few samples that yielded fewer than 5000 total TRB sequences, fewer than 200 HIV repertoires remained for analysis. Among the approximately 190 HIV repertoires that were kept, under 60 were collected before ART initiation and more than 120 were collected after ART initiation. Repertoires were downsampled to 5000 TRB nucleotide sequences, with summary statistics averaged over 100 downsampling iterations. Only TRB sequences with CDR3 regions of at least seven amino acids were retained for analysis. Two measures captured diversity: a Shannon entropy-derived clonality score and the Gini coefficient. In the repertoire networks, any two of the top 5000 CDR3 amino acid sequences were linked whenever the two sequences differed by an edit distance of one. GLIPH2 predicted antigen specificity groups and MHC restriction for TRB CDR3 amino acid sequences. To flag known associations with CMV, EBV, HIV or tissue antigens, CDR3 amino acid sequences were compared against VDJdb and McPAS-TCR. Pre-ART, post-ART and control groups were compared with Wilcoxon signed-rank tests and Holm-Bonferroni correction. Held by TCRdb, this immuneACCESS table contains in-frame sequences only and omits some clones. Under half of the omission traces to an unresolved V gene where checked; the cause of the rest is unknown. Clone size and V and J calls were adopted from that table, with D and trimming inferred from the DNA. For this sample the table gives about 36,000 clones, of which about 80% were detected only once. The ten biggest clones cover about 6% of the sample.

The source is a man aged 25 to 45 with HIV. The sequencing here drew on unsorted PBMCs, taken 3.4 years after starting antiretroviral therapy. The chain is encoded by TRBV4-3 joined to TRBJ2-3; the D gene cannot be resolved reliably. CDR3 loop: CASSQGLGTDTQYF. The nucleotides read TGCGCCAGCAGCCAGGGCCTGGGCACAGATACGCAGTATTTT.